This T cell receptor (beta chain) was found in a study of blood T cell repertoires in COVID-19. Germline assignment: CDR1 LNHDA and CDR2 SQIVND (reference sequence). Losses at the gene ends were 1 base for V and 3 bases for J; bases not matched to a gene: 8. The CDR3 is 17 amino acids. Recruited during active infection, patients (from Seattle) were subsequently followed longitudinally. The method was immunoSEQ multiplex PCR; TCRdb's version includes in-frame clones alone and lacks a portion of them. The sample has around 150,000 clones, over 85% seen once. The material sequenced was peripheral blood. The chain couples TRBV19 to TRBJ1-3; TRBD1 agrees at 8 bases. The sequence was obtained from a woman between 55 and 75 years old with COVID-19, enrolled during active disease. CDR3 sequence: CASSIGWQGARGNTIYF. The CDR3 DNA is TGTGCCAGTAGTATAGGGTGGCAGGGGGCGCGTGGAAACACCATATATTTT. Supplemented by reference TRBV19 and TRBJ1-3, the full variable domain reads DGGITQSPKYLFRKEGQNVTLSCEQNLNHDAMYWYRQDPGQGLRLIYYSQIVNDFQKGDIAEGYSVSREKKESFPLTVTSAQKNPTAFYLCASSIGWQGARGNTIYFGEGSWLTVV.